A single sample is the source of the 2 T cell receptor beta chains below, sequenced in a study of T-cell memory formation after mild COVID-19. TCRdb re-called the 5' RACE reads with MiXCR, one entry per CDR3 protein. The sample contains 350,000 to 450,000 distinct CDR3 sequences, around 19% of which appear only once. Sequencing input: PBMCs or a T cell subset sorted from them (not recorded which). These receptors were taken from an adult woman who had mild COVID-19 (a few samples of this study predate the infection). Cell type and time point are not known.

The V gene is TRBV24-1, the J gene TRBJ1-2; D gene uncertain. Trimming shortened V by 3 bases and J by 7 bases, and 8 bases separated the two germline ends. Germline CDR1 reads KGHDR; CDR2 reads SFDVKD. The CDR3 length is 12 residues. CDR3 in DNA: TGTGCCACCAGTGATGAAAGCCTTGGCTACACCTTC. Amino acid sequence: CATSDESLGYTF.

This clonotype was detected ten times or more. The V call is TRBV19, the J call TRBJ2-7; TRBD1 matches at 7 bases. The V gene end was trimmed by 3 bases and the J gene end by 3 bases; junction bases not matched to a gene: 5. This CDR3 is 14 amino acids long. Germline CDR1 is LNHDA and CDR2 is SQIVND (reference sequence). The CDR3 sequence is CASSIQGESYEQYF. CDR3 sequence (DNA): TGTGCCAGTAGTATCCAGGGGGAGAGCTACGAGCAGTACTTC.